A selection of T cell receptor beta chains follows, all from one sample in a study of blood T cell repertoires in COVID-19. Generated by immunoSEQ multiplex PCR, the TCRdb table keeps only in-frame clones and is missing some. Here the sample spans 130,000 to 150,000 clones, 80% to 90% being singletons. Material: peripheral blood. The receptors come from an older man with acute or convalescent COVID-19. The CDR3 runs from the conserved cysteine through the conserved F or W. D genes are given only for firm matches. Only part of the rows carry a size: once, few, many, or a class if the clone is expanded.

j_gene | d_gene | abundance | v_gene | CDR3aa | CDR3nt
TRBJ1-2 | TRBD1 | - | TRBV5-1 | CASSPGQPNYGYTF | TGCGCCAGCAGCCCGGGACAGCCTAACTATGGCTACACCTTC
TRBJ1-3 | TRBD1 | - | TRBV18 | CASFPGQGPNTIYF | TGTGCCAGCTTTCCGGGACAGGGGCCAAACACCATATATTTT
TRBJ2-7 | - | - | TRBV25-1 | CASSESEPRASEQYF | TGTGCCAGCAGTGAAAGCGAGCCCAGGGCTTCCGAGCAGTACTTC
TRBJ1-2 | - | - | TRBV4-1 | CASSQDLTVSYGYTF | TGCGCCAGCAGCCAAGACCTGACAGTGAGCTATGGCTACACCTTC
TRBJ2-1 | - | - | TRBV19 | CASEGYNEQFF | TGTGCCAGTGAGGGCTACAATGAGCAGTTCTTC
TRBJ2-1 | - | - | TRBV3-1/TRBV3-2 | CASSQVIRTFGEQFF | TGTGCCAGCAGCCAAGTAATACGAACGTTCGGTGAGCAGTTCTTC
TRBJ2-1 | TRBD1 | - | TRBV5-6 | CASSGSGGRNEQFF | TGTGCCAGCAGCGGGTCAGGGGGCAGAAATGAGCAGTTCTTC
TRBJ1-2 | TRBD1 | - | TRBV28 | CASSWAHRGRANYGYTF | TGTGCCAGCAGTTGGGCCCACAGGGGGCGGGCTAACTATGGCTACACCTTC
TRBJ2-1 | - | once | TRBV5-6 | CASSLGAGNPYNEQFF | TGTGCCAGCAGCTTGGGAGCAGGAAACCCCTACAATGAGCAGTTCTTC
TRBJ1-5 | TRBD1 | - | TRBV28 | CASSLTGTYQPQHF | TGTGCCAGCAGTCTGACAGGGACGTATCAGCCCCAGCATTTT
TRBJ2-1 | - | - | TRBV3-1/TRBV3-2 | CASSQRTGLEQFF | TGTGCCAGCAGCCAAAGAACAGGGTTGGAGCAGTTCTTC
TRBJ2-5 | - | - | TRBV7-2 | CASSLGTRETQYF | TGTGCCAGCAGCTTAGGTACGCGCGAGACCCAGTACTTC
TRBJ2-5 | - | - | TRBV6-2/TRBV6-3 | CASSFPMLGGAREETQYF | TGTGCCAGCAGTTTTCCGATGTTAGGGGGGGCAAGGGAAGAGACCCAGTACTTC
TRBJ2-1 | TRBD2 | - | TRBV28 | CASSLVGGRAGDEQFF | TGTGCCAGCAGTTTGGTTGGCGGGAGGGCCGGTGATGAGCAGTTCTTC
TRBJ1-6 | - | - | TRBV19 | CASSTTGYNSPLHF | TGTGCCAGTAGTACCACAGGGTATAATTCACCCCTCCACTTT
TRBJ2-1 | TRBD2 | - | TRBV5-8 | CASSTGTKIAEQFF | TGTGCCAGCAGTACCGGGACTAAAATAGCCGAGCAGTTCTTC
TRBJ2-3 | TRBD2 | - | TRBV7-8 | CASSPPFGGGGSDTQYF | TGTGCCAGCAGCCCTCCTTTCGGGGGGGGAGGGTCAGATACGCAGTATTTT
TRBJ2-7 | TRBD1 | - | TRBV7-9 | CASSRDRYYEQYF | TGTGCCAGCAGCCGGGACAGGTACTACGAGCAGTACTTC
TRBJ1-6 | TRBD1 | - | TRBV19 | CASRTGQRIYNSPLHF | TGTGCCAGTAGGACGGGACAGCGAATTTATAATTCACCCCTCCACTTT
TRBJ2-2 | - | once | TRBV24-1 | CATSATAKPGELFF | TGTGCCACCAGTGCGACAGCGAAGCCCGGGGAGCTGTTTTTT
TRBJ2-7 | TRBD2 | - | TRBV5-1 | CASSELAGASYEQYF | TGCGCCAGCAGCGAATTAGCGGGAGCGTCATACGAGCAGTACTTC
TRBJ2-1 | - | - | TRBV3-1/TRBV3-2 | CASSQAQNEQFF | TGTGCCAGCAGCCAAGCGCAGAATGAGCAGTTCTTC
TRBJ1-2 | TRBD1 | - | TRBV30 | CAWRQGASNYGYTF | TGTGCCTGGAGACAGGGGGCGTCAAACTATGGCTACACCTTC
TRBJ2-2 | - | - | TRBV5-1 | CASSLRGSGELFF | TGCGCCAGCAGCTTAAGGGGGTCCGGGGAGCTGTTTTTT
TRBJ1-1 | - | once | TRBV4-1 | CASRLQGGTEAFF | TGCGCCAGCAGGTTACAGGGTGGCACTGAAGCTTTCTTT
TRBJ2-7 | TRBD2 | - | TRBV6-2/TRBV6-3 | CASSYSSGRAEYEQYF | TGTGCCAGCAGTTACTCTAGCGGGAGGGCCGAGTACGAGCAGTACTTC
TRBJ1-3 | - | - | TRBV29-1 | CSVEDGSSGNTIYF | TGCAGCGTTGAAGACGGGAGCTCTGGAAACACCATATATTTT
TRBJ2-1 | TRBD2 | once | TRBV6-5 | CASSIAGGYNEQFF | TGTGCCAGCAGTATAGCGGGAGGGTACAATGAGCAGTTCTTC
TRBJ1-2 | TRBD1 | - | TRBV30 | CAWTDRVYGYTF | TGTGCCTGGACGGACAGGGTCTATGGCTACACCTTC
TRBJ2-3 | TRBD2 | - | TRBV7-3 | CASGEAGMSDTQYF | TGTGCCAGCGGAGAAGCGGGAATGTCGGATACGCAGTATTTT
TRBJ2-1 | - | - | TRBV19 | CASSISLQDNEQFF | TGTGCCAGTAGTATCTCCCTACAGGACAATGAGCAGTTCTTC
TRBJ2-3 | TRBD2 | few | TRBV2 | CASTGMGTSGSTDTQYF | TGTGCCAGCACCGGAATGGGGACTAGCGGTAGCACAGATACGCAGTATTTT
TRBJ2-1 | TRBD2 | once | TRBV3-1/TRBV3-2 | CASSQQEWTSGGENYNEQFF | TGTGCCAGCAGCCAACAAGAGTGGACTAGCGGGGGGGAGAACTACAATGAGCAGTTCTTC